The 8 T cell receptor beta chains presented below share a single source sample, sequenced in a study of post-analysis software for immune sequencing data. The study's findings and limits: TRBV segments more frequent in patients than in controls numbered five and included TRBV5-6, TRBV5-1 and TRBV20-1.

Their recognized antigens are unknown. Presence of unique molecular identifiers characterized the TCR beta cDNA libraries. TCRdb re-analysed the PCR reads in MiXCR, keeping a single row per CDR3 protein. This table holds roughly 800,000 distinct CDR3 sequences, roughly 50% found once. The sample taken for sequencing was blood. The receptor source for this set is a girl aged 5-17 years with multiple sclerosis.

This chain links TRBV5-5 with TRBJ1-1; 8 nucleotides match TRBD1. The CDR3 has 17 amino acids. The germline V gene has CDR1 SGHKS and CDR2 YYEKEE (reference sequence). The V and J ends lost 0 bases and 0 bases, in that order; junction bases with no gene match: 7. The CDR3 nucleotides read TGTGCCAGCAGCTTGGGGCAGGGGGCTGGGATGAACACTGAAGCTTTCTTT. Translating gives CASSLGQGAGMNTEAFF.

This clonotype has a handful of counts. This chain links TRBV14 with TRBJ2-7; D might be TRBD1 or TRBD2, each matching 5 bases. The V end was cut by 7 bases, the J end by 3 bases, with 13 bases between. Germline CDR1 is SGHDN and CDR2 is FVKESK. The CDR3 has 13 amino acids. The chain's CDR3 is CASKRTRGYEQYF. The CDR3 DNA is TGTGCCAGCAAAAGAACGAGGGGCTACGAGCAGTACTTC. Drawing the rest from reference TRBV14 and TRBJ2-7, the complete variable domain is EAGVTQFPSHSVIEKGQTVTLRCDPISGHDNLYWYRRVMGKEIKFLLHFVKESKQDESGMPNNRFLAERTGGTYSTLKVQPAELEDSGVYFCASKRTRGYEQYFGPGTRLTVT.

The V call is TRBV3-1, the J call TRBJ1-2; 7 bases line up with TRBD1. This CDR3 region has 11 residues. Germline loops: CDR1 LGHDT, CDR2 YNNKEL (reference sequence). With V trimmed by 4 bases and J by 10 bases, 3 bases remained unmatched. The CDR3 DNA follows: TGTGCCAGCAGCCCCGGACAGGACTACACCTTC. This gives the protein CASSPGQDYTF.

J is TRBJ1-5 and V is TRBV3-1, with TRBD1 as a possible D gene (5 bases). Germline assignment: CDR1 LGHDT and CDR2 YNNKEL (reference sequence). The length of the CDR3 is 13 residues. V lost 2 bases to trimming and J lost 11 bases, with 13 bases between them. CDR3 nucleotides: TGTGCCAGCAGCCAATCCGTCGGGGGAGCCCAGCATTTT. It specifies CASSQSVGGAQHF.

The table lists this clonotype with many counts. The junction and the germline gene differ at one end; a read error may be behind it. This chain links TRBV5-1 with TRBJ2-7; tentative D call: TRBD1 (6 bases). From germline, CDR1 is SGHRS and CDR2 YFSETQ. This CDR3 region has 13 residues. The DNA for the CDR3 is TGTGCCAGCAGCCAGGACAGCTCCTACGAGCAGTACTTC. Its translation: CASSQDSSYEQYF.

The J gene is TRBJ1-1, the V gene TRBV4-1, with 10 bases matching TRBD1. The germline V gene encodes CDR1 MGHRA and CDR2 YSYEKL. With V trimmed by 5 bases and J by 5 bases, 17 bases remained unmatched. This CDR3 spans 18 amino acids. The CDR3 loop reads CASSFLDRGHVLSTEAFF. The CDR3 bases are TGCGCCAGCAGCTTCCTTGACAGGGGGCATGTCCTATCGACTGAAGCTTTCTTT.

This chain joins TRBV12-3 or TRBV12-4 and TRBJ2-1, with 12 bases identical to TRBD2. The V gene end was trimmed by 2 bases and the J gene end by 9 bases; junction bases not matched to a gene: 8. The CDR3 is made up of 16 amino acids. CDR3 nucleotides: TGTGCCAGCAGTTTAATGCTAGCGGGAGGGCTAGGTGAGCAGTTCTTC. The encoded protein is CASSLMLAGGLGEQFF.

This rearrangement joins TRBV5-8 to TRBJ2-1; D is possibly TRBD1 or TRBD2 (6 bases each). The CDR3 sequence is 15 residues long. V lost 0 bases to trimming and J lost 3 bases, with 10 bases between them. Germline V CDR1 and CDR2: SGHTS, YDEGEE. DNA for the CDR3: TGTGCCAGCAGCTTGGAGGGGGAGGTCTACAATGAGCAGTTCTTC. Translated: CASSLEGEVYNEQFF.